The 25 T cell receptor beta chains given below trace back to one sample, sequenced in a study of T cells in localized non-small cell lung cancer. The method was immunoSEQ multiplex PCR; TCRdb's version includes in-frame clones alone and lacks a portion of them. Of tens of thousands of clones listed, around four fifths are singletons. The sequenced sample was peripheral blood, obtained before any cancer treatment. These receptors all come from a female donor of 60 years or more with stage I lung adenocarcinoma.

The V gene is TRBV18, the J gene TRBJ2-1; the match to TRBD1 covers 10 bases. V lost 3 bases, J lost 9 bases, and 8 bases stayed unmatched. CDR1 and CDR2 (germline): KGHSH, LQKENI. CDR3 length: 15 amino acids. As DNA, the CDR3 is TGTGCCAGCTCACCCCGAGACAGGGGGCAGGGTGAGCAGTTCTTC. This sequence encodes CASSPRDRGQGEQFF.

The chain has TRBV27 and TRBJ2-7; TRBD1 aligns across 10 bases. The CDR3 covers 14 residues. Germline-derived CDR1 and CDR2 are MNHEY and SMNVEV (reference sequence). J lost 5 bases, V lost 7 bases, and 8 bases had no gene match. The chain's CDR3 is CASKQTGGNNEQYF. CDR3 sequence (DNA): TGTGCCAGCAAGCAGACAGGGGGCAATAACGAGCAGTACTTC.

The chain uses TRBV10-3 and TRBJ2-3, with D possibly matching TRBD1 (5 bases). The CDR3 loop spans 14 amino acids. V was pared by 2 bases and J by 1 base, with 7 bases between. From germline, CDR1 is ENHRY and CDR2 SYGVKD. The CDR3 nucleotides are TGTGCCATCAGTGAGGGGGCCGGCACAGATACGCAGTATTTT. Its protein product is CAISEGAGTDTQYF.

This clone was found a few times. The chain uses TRBV30 and TRBJ2-4; tentatively, D is TRBD2 (6 bases). There are 14 residues in the CDR3. V was clipped by 3 bases and J by 7 bases, with 16 bases between them. The germline V gene encodes CDR1 GTSNPN and CDR2 SVGIG (reference sequence). The CDR3 DNA follows: TGTGCCTGGAGGGGTTTGGGGGGAGTTAACATTCAGTACTTC. Its translation is CAWRGLGGVNIQYF.

The genes are TRBV11-2 and TRBJ1-1; no definite D call. The CDR3 is 13 amino acids. V was shortened by 5 bases and J by 5 bases, with 12 bases between the two germline ends. Germline V gives CDR1 SGHAT, CDR2 FQNNGV. The CDR3 spells CASSTSVGTEAFF. The CDR3 DNA follows: TGTGCCAGCAGCACTTCGGTGGGAACTGAAGCTTTCTTT.

This clone appeared a few times. The chain has TRBV6-5 and TRBJ2-7; TRBD2 agrees at 7 bases. CDR1 is MNHEY, CDR2 SVGAGI, per germline. The trim removed 10 bases at V and 3 bases at J, leaving 9 bases unmatched. CDR3 length equals 13 residues. In DNA form, the CDR3 reads TGTGCCACCCGCCGCAGGGAGGGCTACGAGCAGTACTTC. Its protein product is CATRRREGYEQYF.

CDR3 residues: CASGGGRAALSVEGYTF. DNA for the CDR3: TGTGCCAGCGGTGGGGGACGCGCGGCGTTGTCTGTAGAGGGCTACACCTTC. V is TRBV27 and J is TRBJ1-2, with D possibly being TRBD1 (5 bases). This CDR3 comprises 17 residues. Trimming took off 8 bases at V and 8 bases at J, with 30 bases between the two ends. Germline loops: CDR1 MNHEY, CDR2 SMNVEV (reference sequence).

The J gene is TRBJ2-5, the V gene TRBV29-1; D is possibly TRBD2 (5 bases). V was clipped by 5 bases and J by 2 bases, with 12 bases between them. CDR3 size: 13 residues. CDR1 SQVTM and CDR2 ANQGSEA come from the germline V gene. CDR3 coding DNA: TGCAGCGTTAACCGGGGAACTCAAGAGACCCAGTACTTC. Its protein product is CSVNRGTQETQYF.

CDR3 nucleotides: TGTGCCAGCAGCCTTACCGCCGGACAGTTGGAGCAGTACTTC. This translates into CASSLTAGQLEQYF. The V gene is TRBV7-9, the J gene TRBJ2-7, with D possibly TRBD1 on 6 matching bases. V was cut by 5 bases and J by 7 bases, with 18 bases left in between. Germline V gene sequence: CDR1 SEHNR, CDR2 FQNEAQ (reference sequence). The CDR3 length is 14 residues.

This CDR3 reads CASSGKTGGNGYTF. The DNA for the CDR3 is TGTGCCAGCAGTGGCAAGACAGGGGGTAATGGCTACACCTTC. The genes are TRBV6-5 and TRBJ1-2; 9 nucleotides agree with TRBD1. The germline CDR1 and CDR2 sequences are MNHEY and SVGAGI. The CDR3 length is 14 residues. Losses at the gene ends were 5 bases for V and 6 bases for J; bases not matched to a gene: 7.

The chain recombines TRBV10-3 with TRBJ1-5; D unresolved. The V gene's germline CDR1 is ENHRY and CDR2 SYGVKD. This CDR3 contains 14 residues. The V end lost 3 bases, the J end lost 4 bases, and 10 bases lay between the germline ends. The CDR3 loop reads CAISDLDRNQPQHF. CDR3 bases: TGTGCCATCAGTGACCTCGACCGGAATCAGCCCCAGCATTTT.

V gene TRBV5-5 combines with J gene TRBJ2-7; TRBD1 agrees at 10 bases. V gave up 1 base and J gave up 5 bases; unmatched junction bases: 6. The CDR3 runs to 15 residues. The germline V gene has CDR1 SGHKS and CDR2 YYEKEE (reference sequence). The CDR3 region has the DNA TGTGCCAGCAGCTTGATGACAGGGGGCATCAACGAGCAGTACTTC. It translates to CASSLMTGGINEQYF.

This chain uses TRBV7-2 with TRBJ2-7, with TRBD2 matching 8 bases. V was pared by 4 bases and J by 4 bases, with 21 bases of the junction left unmatched. This CDR3 has 19 residues. Germline V gene data show CDR1 as SGHTA and CDR2 as FQGNSA. In DNA, the CDR3 is TGTGCCAGCAGCTCTCAACCGGGGGGGCGCCCCGACAGACTATACGAGCAGTACTTC. It specifies CASSSQPGGRPDRLYEQYF.

This chain links TRBV5-1 with TRBJ2-7; 12 bases fit TRBD2. Per the germline V gene, CDR1 is SGHRS and CDR2 is YFSETQ. The CDR3 consists of 15 residues. Trimming cost V 4 bases and J 2 bases; bases outside gene matches: 4. This CDR3 reads CASSPRLAGAYEQYF. The CDR3 coding sequence is TGCGCCAGCAGCCCAAGACTAGCGGGGGCCTACGAGCAGTACTTC.

V is TRBV19 and J is TRBJ1-1; tentative D call: TRBD1 (5 bases). Between the trimmed V and J ends, which lost 3 bases and 3 bases, there was a span of 23 bases. Germline-derived CDR1 and CDR2 are LNHDA and SQIVND (reference sequence). There are 18 residues in the CDR3. CDR3 sequence: CASSISQFRGRGHTEAFF. CDR3 bases: TGTGCCAGTAGTATTTCCCAGTTTCGGGGGAGGGGTCACACTGAAGCTTTCTTT.

The J gene is TRBJ2-2, the V gene TRBV18, with 7 bases matching TRBD2. J lost 6 bases, V lost 3 bases, and 10 bases had no gene match. The CDR3 has 16 amino acids. CDR1 is KGHSH, CDR2 LQKENI, per germline. CDR3 sequence reads: CASSPGGLVGAGELFF. For the CDR3, the DNA is TGTGCCAGCTCACCGGGAGGGTTGGTCGGCGCCGGGGAGCTGTTTTTT.

The CDR3 is CASNRAGTGGFYGYTF. The CDR3 coding sequence is TGTGCCAGCAATCGAGCTGGGACAGGTGGTTTTTATGGCTACACCTTC. The chain has TRBV2 and TRBJ1-2, with 8 bases fitting TRBD1. CDR3 size: 16 residues. V trimming: 7 bases; J trimming: 5 bases; junction bases outside the gene matches: 15. Per the germline V gene, CDR1 is SNHLY and CDR2 is FYNNEI.

The chain links TRBV19 to TRBJ2-2; 11 bases match TRBD2. In germline, CDR1 is LNHDA, CDR2 SQIVND (reference sequence). The CDR3 covers 17 residues. The V segment lost 7 bases and the J segment 3 bases; nucleotides outside the gene matches: 10. CDR3 region: CASTPQTSGADTGELFF. The CDR3 region has the DNA TGTGCCAGTACCCCCCAGACTAGCGGGGCCGACACCGGGGAGCTGTTTTTT.

Points on this clone: Other DNA sequences in this sample translate to the same CDR3. The chain combines TRBV5-1 with TRBJ1-1; 7 nucleotides align to TRBD1. V lost 1 base and J lost 1; bases outside the gene matches: 4. This CDR3 has 15 residues. CDR1 is SGHRS and CDR2 is YFSETQ in the germline V gene. The CDR3 bases are TGCGCCAGCAGCTTGCAGGGGGTGAGGAACACTGAAGCTTTCTTT. Residues: CASSLQGVRNTEAFF.

The genes are TRBV10-3 and TRBJ1-1; 10 positions match TRBD1. CDR1 and CDR2 from the germline V gene are ENHRY and SYGVKD. Trimming removed 6 bases from V and 3 bases from J; junction bases left unmatched: 4. This CDR3 region has 14 residues. CDR3 DNA sequence: TGTGCCATCAGGCCGGGACAGGGGCACACTGAAGCTTTCTTT. Translation: CAIRPGQGHTEAFF.

Remarks on this clone: One end of the junction does not line up with germline, which may come from a read error. The chain has TRBV7-7 and TRBJ2-3, with D tentatively TRBD2 (5 bases). CDR1 is SSHAT and CDR2 is FNYEAQ in the germline V gene (reference sequence). The CDR3 contains 13 residues. DNA of the CDR3: TGTGCTAGCAGCAAGTTGGCGGGAGATACGCAGTATTTT. Protein sequence: CASSKLAGDTQYF.

The CDR3 DNA sequence: TGCGCCAGCAGCCAAGACGGCAATCAGCCCCAGCATTTT. Protein product: CASSQDGNQPQHF. V usage is TRBV4-1 and J usage is TRBJ1-5; D uncertain. CDR1 MGHRA and CDR2 YSYEKL come from the germline V gene. Trimming stripped 0 bases from V and 2 bases from J, with 2 bases between. CDR3 size: 13 residues.

The chain employs TRBV5-6 and TRBJ2-4; TRBD1 is a possible D gene (5 bases). The V end was cut by 0 bases, the J end by 1 base, with 11 bases between. The CDR3 covers 16 residues. Germline lookup yields CDR1 SGHDT and CDR2 YYEEEE. DNA of the CDR3: TGTGCCAGCAGCTTGGCCACCAGGGCCGCCAAAAACATTCAGTACTTC. It specifies CASSLATRAAKNIQYF. Using reference TRBV5-6 and TRBJ2-4 for the parts outside the CDR3, the full variable domain is DAGVTQSPTHLIKTRGQQVTLRCSPKSGHDTVSWYQQALGQGPQFIFQYYEEEERQRGNFPDRFSGHQFPNYSSELNVNALLLGDSALYLCASSLATRAAKNIQYFGAGTRLSVL.

This rearrangement joins TRBV18 to TRBJ1-6; no definite D call. The CDR3 is made up of 15 amino acids. Trimming removed 0 bases at V and 10 bases at J, with 13 bases between. CDR1 KGHSH and CDR2 LQKENI come from the germline V gene. The DNA for the CDR3 is TGTGCCAGCTCACCACCACCCGTGGGTGGCTCACCCCTCCACTTT. Its translation: CASSPPPVGGSPLHF.

The J gene is TRBJ1-1, the V gene TRBV6-6; D might be TRBD1 (6 bases). This CDR3 is built from 15 residues. V dropped 4 bases and J dropped 5 bases, with 17 bases sitting between them. Germline CDR1 reads MNHNY; CDR2 reads SVGAGI (reference sequence). CDR3 residues: CASSSVGRGGTEAFF. CDR3 in DNA: TGTGCCAGCAGTTCGGTCGGGAGGGGGGGGACTGAAGCTTTCTTT.